The 11 T cell receptor beta chains listed next were all sequenced from one sample in a study of blood T cell repertoires in COVID-19. Method: immunoSEQ multiplex PCR; TCRdb's copy keeps in-frame clones and lacks some. The data show more than 150,000 clones, about 90% seen once. What was sequenced was peripheral blood. These receptors all stem from a man aged 55 to 69 with acute or convalescent COVID-19.

This clone turned up a few times. The V and J genes are TRBV28 and TRBJ1-2; no clear D. V was trimmed by 3 bases and J by 2 bases, leaving 10 bases between them. Germline assignment: CDR1 MDHEN and CDR2 SYDVKM. The CDR3 sequence is 14 residues long. The CDR3 DNA sequence: TGTGCCAGCAGTTTTCCGACGGGGAACTATGGCTACACCTTC. This encodes CASSFPTGNYGYTF.

The CDR3: CASSPFGGAGSLAKNIQYF. The CDR3 DNA reads TGCGCCAGCAGTCCCTTCGGGGGTGCAGGATCGTTAGCCAAAAACATTCAGTACTTC. The rearrangement joins TRBV23-1 to TRBJ2-4; a weak D match, TRBD2 (6 bases). TRBV23-1 falls under the ORF class, with uncertain function. V shed 4 bases and J shed 0 bases, with 22 bases lying between them. CDR3 length: 19 residues.

V usage is TRBV19 and J usage is TRBJ1-1, with TRBD1 matching 7 bases. Germline V lookup: CDR1 LNHDA, CDR2 SQIVND (reference sequence). Trimming at V came to 1 base and at J to 0 bases, leaving 2 bases not matched to a gene. CDR3 length equals 15 residues. CDR3 sequence reads: CASSIAGTVNTEAFF. Written as DNA, the CDR3 is TGTGCCAGTAGTATAGCGGGGACAGTGAACACTGAAGCTTTCTTT.

The chain carries TRBV5-1 and TRBJ1-4, with 7 bases identical to TRBD1. Per germline, CDR1 SGHRS and CDR2 YFSETQ. The CDR3 is made up of 15 amino acids. Trimming at V came to 5 bases and at J to 8 bases, leaving 12 bases not matched to a gene. CDR3 sequence: CASSFAGGMEEKLFF. The CDR3 DNA reads as TGCGCCAGCAGTTTTGCAGGGGGGATGGAGGAAAAACTGTTTTTT.

The chain employs TRBV29-1 and TRBJ1-4; TRBD1 agrees at 7 bases. Germline-derived CDR1 and CDR2 are SQVTM and ANQGSEA. Trimming cost V 3 bases and J 4 bases; bases outside gene matches: 5. The CDR3 loop spans 14 amino acids. Here the CDR3 reads CSVDLTGYNEKLFF. CDR3 nucleotides: TGCAGCGTTGACTTGACAGGGTATAATGAAAAACTGTTTTTT.

The chain is built from TRBV24-1 and TRBJ1-4; 7 nucleotides match TRBD1. From germline, CDR1 is KGHDR and CDR2 SFDVKD. Germline trimming cut 2 bases from V and 2 bases from J; bases unmatched to any gene: 1. The CDR3 sequence is 15 residues long. Here the CDR3 DNA reads TGTGCCACCAGTGATTCAGGGGGGACTAATGAAAAACTGTTTTTT. It is translated as CATSDSGGTNEKLFF.

Here the CDR3 DNA reads TGTGCCAGCAGTAGGGGGGGGTGCACCTACGAGCAGTACTTC. Translating it yields CASSRGGCTYEQYF. The chain carries TRBV6-5 and TRBJ2-7, with D tentatively TRBD2 (7 bases). The V and J ends lost 5 bases and 2 bases respectively, with 13 bases between them. The CDR3 is 14 amino acids. The germline gives CDR1 MNHEY, CDR2 SVGAGI.

The table lists this clone with a count of one. V and J are TRBV4-1 and TRBJ2-2, with TRBD2 as a possible D gene (5 bases). This CDR3 has 16 amino acids. V shed 1 base and J shed 9 bases, with 18 bases lying between them. Germline CDR1 reads MGHRA; CDR2 reads YSYEKL. In nucleotides, the CDR3 is TGCGCCAGCAGCCAAGTAGGCCTAGCCACCGCCTGGGAGCTGTTTTTT. It yields the protein CASSQVGLATAWELFF.

Of note for this clone: An end of the junction differs from the germline gene, which may be a read error. The V gene is TRBV24-1, the J gene TRBJ2-2; 11 positions match TRBD1. The germline V gene has CDR1 KGHDR and CDR2 SFDVKD. The CDR3 consists of 16 residues. As DNA, the CDR3 is TGTGCCACCAGTGTTTTGGGGACAGGGGGTACCGGGGAGCTGTTTTTT. It specifies CATSVLGTGGTGELFF.

The chain carries TRBV6-2 or TRBV6-3 and TRBJ2-7; TRBD1 matches 11 bases. The V gene's germline CDR1 is MNHEY and CDR2 SVGEGT. The CDR3 covers 15 residues. The trim removed 6 bases at V and 7 bases at J, leaving 11 bases unmatched. The CDR3 loop is CASSLGGQGASEQYF. In nucleotides, the CDR3 is TGTGCCAGCAGCCTAGGTGGACAGGGGGCGAGTGAGCAGTACTTC.

The chain is built from TRBV2 and TRBJ2-7; D perhaps matches TRBD1 (5 bases). V lost 2 bases to trimming and J lost 4 bases, with 24 bases between them. CDR3 size: 18 residues. Germline loops: CDR1 SNHLY, CDR2 FYNNEI. The chain's CDR3 is CASSETMIGETGAYEQYF. The DNA for the CDR3 is TGTGCCAGCAGTGAAACAATGATAGGGGAAACCGGAGCATACGAGCAGTACTTC.